This T cell receptor beta chain was sequenced in a study of human T cells and chemical hapten exposure. Overall study: TCR yield per sample varied, mainly due to pooled library volumes.

The germline V and J ends were trimmed by 7 bases and 2 bases, with 10 bases remaining between them. Germline-derived CDR1 and CDR2 are SGHTA and FQGNSA. The CDR3 is 13 amino acids. This sample's time point: pre-sensitization, week 0. The sample's treatment: therapeutic diphenylcyclopropenone sensitization with weekly scalp DPC. General study points: TCRs above 1 in 1000 frequency stayed constant with DPC sensitization. The immune response of these alopecia patients might not match healthy individuals'.

The table lists this clonotype with a count of one. Antigen unknown. TCRdb analysed the RACE reads with MiXCR anew, one entry per CDR3 protein. The data show under 90,000 distinct CDR3 sequences, 8% to 10% seen once. This sequence was found in a woman in her forties with alopecia areata. Some clones in this sample may be carry-over from other donors' samples. The chain combines TRBV7-2 with TRBJ2-3, with D hard to call. Sample: whole blood, taken in connection with sensitization to the hapten diphenylcyclopropenone (DPC). CDR3 DNA: TGTGCCAGCAAGCCCCAGAACACAGATACGCAGTATTTT. It is translated as CASKPQNTDTQYF.